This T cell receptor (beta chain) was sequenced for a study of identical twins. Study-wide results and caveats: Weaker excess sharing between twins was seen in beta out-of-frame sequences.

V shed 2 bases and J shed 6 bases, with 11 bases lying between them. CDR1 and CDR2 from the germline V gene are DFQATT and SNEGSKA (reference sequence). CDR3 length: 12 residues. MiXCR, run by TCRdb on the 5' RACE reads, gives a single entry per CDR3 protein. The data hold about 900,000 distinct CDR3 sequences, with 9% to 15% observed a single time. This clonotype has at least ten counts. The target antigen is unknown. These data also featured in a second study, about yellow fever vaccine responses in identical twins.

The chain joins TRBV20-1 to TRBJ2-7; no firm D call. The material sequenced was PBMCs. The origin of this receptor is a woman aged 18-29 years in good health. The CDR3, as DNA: TGCAGTGCTAGATATCCCGGCTCCGAGCAGTACGTC. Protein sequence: CSARYPGSEQYV.